This TCR beta chain was identified during a study of chemoradiotherapy in HPV16-positive cancers. TCRdb's copy holds only in-frame clones and misses some; the assay was immunoSEQ multiplex PCR. Here the sample spans over 8,500 clones, about 85% being singletons. The CDR3 runs 15 residues. Trimming cost V 4 bases and J 6 bases; bases outside gene matches: 9. Germline-derived CDR1 and CDR2 are SNHLY and FYNNEI. The TCR was taken from a human donor with HPV-associated anogenital cancer. The genes are TRBV2 and TRBJ2-1, with TRBD1 matching over 7 bases. This sample comprised tumor tissue, obtained from a patient who underwent chemoradiotherapy. CDR3 DNA sequence: TGTGCCAGCAGTGGTGGCAGGGGGTCTCTCAATGAGCAGTTCTTC. Its protein is CASSGGRGSLNEQFF.